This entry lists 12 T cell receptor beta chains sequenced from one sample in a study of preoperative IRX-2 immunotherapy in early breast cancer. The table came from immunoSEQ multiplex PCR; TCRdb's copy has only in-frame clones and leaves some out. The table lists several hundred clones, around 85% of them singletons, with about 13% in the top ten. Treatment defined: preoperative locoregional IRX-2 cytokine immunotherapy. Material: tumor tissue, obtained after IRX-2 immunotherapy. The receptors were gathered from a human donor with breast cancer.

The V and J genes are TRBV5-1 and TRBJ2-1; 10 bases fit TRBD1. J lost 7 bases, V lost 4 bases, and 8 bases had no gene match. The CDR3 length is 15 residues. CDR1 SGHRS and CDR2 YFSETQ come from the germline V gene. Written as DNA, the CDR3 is TGCGCCAGCAGCAAGGACAGGGGGAATGTTAATGAGCAGTTCTTC. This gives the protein CASSKDRGNVNEQFF.

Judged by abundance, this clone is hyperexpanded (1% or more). This CDR3 reads CASSQGQVNTEAFF. CDR3 coding DNA: TGTGCCAGCAGCCAAGGACAGGTTAACACTGAAGCTTTCTTT. This rearrangement joins TRBV11-3 to TRBJ1-1; 7 positions match TRBD1. The J segment lost 2 bases and the V segment lost 5 bases, leaving 5 bases of the junction unmatched. There are 14 residues in the CDR3. Germline V gene data show CDR1 as SGHNT and CDR2 as YENEEA.

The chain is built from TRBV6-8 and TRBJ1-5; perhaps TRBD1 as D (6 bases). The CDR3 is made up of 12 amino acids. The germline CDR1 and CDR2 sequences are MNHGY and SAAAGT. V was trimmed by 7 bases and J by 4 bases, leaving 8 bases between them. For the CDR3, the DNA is TGTGCCAGCACCACAGGGAATCAGCCCCAGCATTTT. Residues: CASTTGNQPQHF.

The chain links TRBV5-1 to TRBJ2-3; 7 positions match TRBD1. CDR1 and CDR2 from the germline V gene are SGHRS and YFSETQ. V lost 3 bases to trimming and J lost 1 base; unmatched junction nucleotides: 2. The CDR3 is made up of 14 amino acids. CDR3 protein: CASSSGQGTDTQYF. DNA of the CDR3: TGCGCCAGCAGCTCCGGACAGGGCACAGATACGCAGTATTTT. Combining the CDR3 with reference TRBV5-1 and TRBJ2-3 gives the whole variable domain KAGVTQTPRYLIKTRGQQVTLSCSPISGHRSVSWYQQTPGQGLQFLFEYFSETQRNKGNFPGRFSGRQFSNSRSEMNVSTLELGDSALYLCASSSGQGTDTQYFGPGTRLTVL.

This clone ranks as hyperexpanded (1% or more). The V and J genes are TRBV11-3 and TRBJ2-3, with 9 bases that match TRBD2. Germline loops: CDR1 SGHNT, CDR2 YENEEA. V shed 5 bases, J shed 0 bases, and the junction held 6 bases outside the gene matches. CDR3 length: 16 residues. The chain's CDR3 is CASSPKREVSTDTQYF. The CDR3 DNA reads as TGTGCCAGCAGCCCTAAGCGGGAGGTTAGCACAGATACGCAGTATTTT.

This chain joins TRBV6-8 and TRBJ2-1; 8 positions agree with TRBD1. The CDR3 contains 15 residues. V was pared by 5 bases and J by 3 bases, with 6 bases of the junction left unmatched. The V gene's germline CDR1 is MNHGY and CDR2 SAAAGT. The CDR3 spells CASSTRQGFYNEQFF. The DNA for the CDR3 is TGTGCCAGCAGTACGCGACAGGGGTTCTACAATGAGCAGTTCTTC.

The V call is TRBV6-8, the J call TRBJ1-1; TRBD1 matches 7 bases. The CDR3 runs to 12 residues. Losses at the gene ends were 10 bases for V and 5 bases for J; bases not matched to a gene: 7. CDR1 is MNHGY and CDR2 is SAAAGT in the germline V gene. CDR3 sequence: CAINTGDTEAFF. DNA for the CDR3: TGTGCCATCAACACAGGGGATACTGAAGCTTTCTTT.

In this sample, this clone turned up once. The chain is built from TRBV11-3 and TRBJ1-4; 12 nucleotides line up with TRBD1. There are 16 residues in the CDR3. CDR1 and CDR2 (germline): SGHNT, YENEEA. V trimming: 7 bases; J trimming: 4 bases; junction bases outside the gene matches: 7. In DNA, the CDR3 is TGTGCCAGCACCGGGGGGACAGGGGGCATTAATGAAAAACTGTTTTTT. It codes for CASTGGTGGINEKLFF.

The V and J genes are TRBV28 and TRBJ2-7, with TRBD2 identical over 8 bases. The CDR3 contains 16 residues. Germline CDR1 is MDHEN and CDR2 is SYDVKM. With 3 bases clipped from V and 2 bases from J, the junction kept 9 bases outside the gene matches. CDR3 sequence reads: CASSFPRGGSPYEQYF. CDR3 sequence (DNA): TGTGCCAGCAGTTTCCCCCGCGGGGGGTCACCCTACGAGCAGTACTTC. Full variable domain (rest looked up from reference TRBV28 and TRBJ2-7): DVKVTQSSRYLVKRTGEKVFLECVQDMDHENMFWYRQDPGLGLRLIYFSYDVKMKEKGDIPEGYSVSREKKERFSLILESASTNQTSMYLCASSFPRGGSPYEQYFGPGTRLTVT.

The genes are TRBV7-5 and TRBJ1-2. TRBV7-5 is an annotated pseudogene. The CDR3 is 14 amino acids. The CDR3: CASSLVVGNYGYTF. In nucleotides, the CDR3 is TGTGCCAGCAGCTTGGTAGTAGGTAACTATGGCTACACCTTC.

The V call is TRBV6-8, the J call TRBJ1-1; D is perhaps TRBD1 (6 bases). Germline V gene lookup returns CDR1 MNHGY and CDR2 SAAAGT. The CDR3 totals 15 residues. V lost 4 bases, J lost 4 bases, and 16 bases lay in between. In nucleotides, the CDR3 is TGTGCCAGCAGTTCAGGTCACGGGGGCATCACTGAAGCTTTCTTT. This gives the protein CASSSGHGGITEAFF.

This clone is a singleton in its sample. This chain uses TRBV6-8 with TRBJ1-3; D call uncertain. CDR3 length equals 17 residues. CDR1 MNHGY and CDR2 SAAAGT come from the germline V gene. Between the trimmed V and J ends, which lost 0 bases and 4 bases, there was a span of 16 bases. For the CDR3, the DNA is TGTGCCAGCAGTTACTCACCACCCAGTACCACAGGAAACACCATATATTTT. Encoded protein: CASSYSPPSTTGNTIYF.